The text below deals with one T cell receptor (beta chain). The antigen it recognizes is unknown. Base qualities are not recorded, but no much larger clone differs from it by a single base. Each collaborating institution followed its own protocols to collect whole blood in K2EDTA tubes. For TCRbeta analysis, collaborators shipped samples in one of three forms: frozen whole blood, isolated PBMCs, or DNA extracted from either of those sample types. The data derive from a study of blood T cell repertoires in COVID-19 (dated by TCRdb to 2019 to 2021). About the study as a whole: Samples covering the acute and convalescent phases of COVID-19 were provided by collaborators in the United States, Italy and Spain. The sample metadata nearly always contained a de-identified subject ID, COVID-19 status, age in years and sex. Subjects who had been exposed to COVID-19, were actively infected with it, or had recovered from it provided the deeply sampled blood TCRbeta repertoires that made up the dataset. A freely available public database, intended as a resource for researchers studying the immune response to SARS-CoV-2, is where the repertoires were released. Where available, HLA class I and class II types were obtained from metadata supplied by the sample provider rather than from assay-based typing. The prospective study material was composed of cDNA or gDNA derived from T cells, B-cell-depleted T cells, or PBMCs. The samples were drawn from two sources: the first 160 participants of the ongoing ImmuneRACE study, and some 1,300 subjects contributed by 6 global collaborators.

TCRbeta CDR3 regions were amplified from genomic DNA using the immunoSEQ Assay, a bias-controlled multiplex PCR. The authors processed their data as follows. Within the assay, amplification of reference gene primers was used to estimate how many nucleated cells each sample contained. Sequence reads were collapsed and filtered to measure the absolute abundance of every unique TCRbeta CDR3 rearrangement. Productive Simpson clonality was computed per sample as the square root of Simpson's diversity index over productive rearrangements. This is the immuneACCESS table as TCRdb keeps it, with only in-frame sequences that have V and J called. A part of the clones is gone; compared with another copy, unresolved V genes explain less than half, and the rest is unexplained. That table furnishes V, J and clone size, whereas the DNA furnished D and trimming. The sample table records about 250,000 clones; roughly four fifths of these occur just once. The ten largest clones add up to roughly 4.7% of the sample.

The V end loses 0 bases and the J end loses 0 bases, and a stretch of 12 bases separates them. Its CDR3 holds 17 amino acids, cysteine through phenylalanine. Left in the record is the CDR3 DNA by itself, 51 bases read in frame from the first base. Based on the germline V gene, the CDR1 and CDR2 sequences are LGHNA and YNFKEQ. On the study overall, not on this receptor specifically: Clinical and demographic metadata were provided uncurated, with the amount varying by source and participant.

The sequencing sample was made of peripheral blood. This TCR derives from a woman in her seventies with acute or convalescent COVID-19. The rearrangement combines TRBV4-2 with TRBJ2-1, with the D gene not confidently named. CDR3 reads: CASSQDPRSSSYNEQFF. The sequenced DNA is TGTGCCAGCAGCCAAGATCCGAGGTCGAGCTCCTACAATGAGCAGTTCTTC.